The next 4 T cell receptor beta chains were all read from a single sample in a study of T cell responses to AZD1222 COVID-19 vaccine. The data were produced by immunoSEQ multiplex PCR, yet TCRdb's version contains in-frame clones alone and is incomplete. The sample lists about 120,000 clones; approximately 90% were seen once. This material consisted of peripheral blood, taken on day 0 of AZD1222 vaccination. The receptors derive from an adult in good health.

This chain links TRBV27 with TRBJ2-2, with D perhaps TRBD2 (5 bases). Trimming took 6 bases from V and 2 from J, leaving 13 bases between them. There are 15 residues in the CDR3. CDR1 and CDR2 from the germline V gene are MNHEY and SMNVEV (reference sequence). CDR3 in amino acids: CASRLRATNTGELFF. The CDR3 DNA sequence: TGTGCCAGCAGACTGCGGGCGACCAACACCGGGGAGCTGTTTTTT.

This chain links TRBV28 with TRBJ1-2; tentative D call: TRBD1 (5 bases). The germline V gene has CDR1 MDHEN and CDR2 SYDVKM. CDR3 length equals 13 residues. Trimming cost V 5 bases and J 6 bases, with 13 bases left between them. The CDR3 DNA reads TGTGCCAGCAGTCGGGGCCTCAGTGATGGCTACACCTTC. This sequence encodes CASSRGLSDGYTF.

This chain uses TRBV11-1 with TRBJ2-2; possibly TRBD2 for D (5 bases). CDR3 length: 14 residues. The V end lost 2 bases, the J end lost 7 bases, and 11 bases lay between the germline ends. CDR1 and CDR2 from the germline V gene are SGHAT and FQDESV (reference sequence). CDR3 bases: TGTGCCAGCAGCTTATGGAGGCTCGGCGGGGAGCTGTTTTTT. Its protein product is CASSLWRLGGELFF.

The V gene is TRBV7-8, the J gene TRBJ2-7; TRBD1 or TRBD2 may be the D gene (7 bases each). Germline V gene lookup returns CDR1 SGHVS and CDR2 FQNEAQ. The CDR3 extends over 14 amino acids. Trimming stripped 0 bases from V and 6 bases from J, with 12 bases between. The CDR3 reads CASSLAQGGSEQYF. The DNA of the CDR3 is TGTGCCAGCAGCTTAGCCCAGGGGGGGTCCGAGCAGTACTTC.